These 12 T cell receptor beta chains were all obtained from the same sample, sequenced in a study of T cell changes during pregnancy in multiple sclerosis. Libraries were prepared by immunoSEQ multiplex PCR; TCRdb keeps only in-frame clonotypes and omits some of them. The sample has some 31,000 clones; about nine tenths are singletons. The sample consisted of CD8+ T cells from peripheral blood mononuclear cells, taken in the third trimester of pregnancy. These receptors all stem from a female donor with multiple sclerosis, enrolled in a pregnancy study.

CDR3 bases: TGTGCCAGCAGCTCAGGGACAGGGAACGACGAGCAGTACTTC. Amino acid sequence: CASSSGTGNDEQYF. V gene TRBV7-8 combines with J gene TRBJ2-7; 9 bases agree with TRBD1. CDR1 and CDR2 from the germline V gene are SGHVS and FQNEAQ. The CDR3 extends over 14 amino acids. Trimming removed 4 bases from V and 5 bases from J; junction bases left unmatched: 6.

The V and J genes are TRBV28 and TRBJ2-7; D might be TRBD1 (6 bases). CDR3 size: 15 residues. V shed 2 bases and J shed 0 bases, with 11 bases lying between them. Germline V lookup: CDR1 MDHEN, CDR2 SYDVKM. The CDR3 reads CASSLLAGDSYEQYF. The DNA for the CDR3 is TGTGCCAGCAGTTTACTGGCAGGGGACTCCTACGAGCAGTACTTC.

The rearrangement joins TRBV2 to TRBJ2-7, with TRBD1 matching over 9 bases. The CDR3 runs to 15 residues. Trimming at V came to 5 bases and at J to 2 bases, leaving 7 bases not matched to a gene. Germline loops: CDR1 SNHLY, CDR2 FYNNEI. This chain's CDR3 is CASSTNRGRPYEQYF. CDR3 nucleotides: TGTGCCAGCAGTACGAACAGGGGGCGACCCTACGAGCAGTACTTC. Full variable domain (outside the CDR3, taken from reference TRBV2 and TRBJ2-7): EPEVTQTPSHQVTQMGQEVILRCVPISNHLYFYWYRQILGQKVEFLVSFYNNEISEKSEIFDDQFSVERPDGSNFTLKIRSTKLEDSAMYFCASSTNRGRPYEQYFGPGTRLTVT.

J is TRBJ2-5 and V is TRBV6-1, with D perhaps TRBD2 (5 bases). V was pared by 1 base and J by 4 bases, with 16 bases between. There are 16 residues in the CDR3. Germline CDR1 reads MNHNS; CDR2 reads SASEGT. This chain's CDR3 is CASSEGGLGSRETQYF. CDR3 DNA sequence: TGTGCCAGCAGTGAAGGAGGGTTGGGTTCAAGAGAGACCCAGTACTTC.

The V call is TRBV4-1, the J call TRBJ2-3, with D possibly matching TRBD1 (5 bases). The CDR3 totals 15 residues. Per the germline V gene, CDR1 is MGHRA and CDR2 is YSYEKL. V was pared by 1 base and J by 5 bases, with 13 bases between. CDR3 region: CASSQVFRGIDTQYF. CDR3 nucleotide sequence: TGCGCCAGCAGCCAAGTGTTTAGGGGAATAGATACGCAGTATTTT.

The chain is built from TRBV27 and TRBJ1-1, with D perhaps matching TRBD1 (5 bases). This CDR3 region has 14 residues. Germline assignment: CDR1 MNHEY and CDR2 SMNVEV (reference sequence). The V gene lost 6 bases and the J gene lost 4 bases, with 15 bases spanning the gap. The CDR3 protein is CASSPGAPGTEAFF. The CDR3 coding sequence is TGTGCCAGCAGCCCTGGGGCCCCGGGCACTGAAGCTTTCTTT.

This clone occurred once. The chain employs TRBV5-1 and TRBJ2-2; D remains unclear. CDR3 length: 13 residues. V was cut by 5 bases and J by 1 base, with 6 bases left in between. Germline V gene data show CDR1 as SGHRS and CDR2 as YFSETQ. The CDR3 reads CASRPGNTGELFF. The CDR3 DNA reads TGCGCCAGCAGACCCGGGAACACCGGGGAGCTGTTTTTT.

This clone was observed a single time. The rearrangement uses TRBV9 and TRBJ1-2; 7 bases are a match to TRBD1. Germline V gives CDR1 SGDLS, CDR2 YYNGEE. The V gene end was trimmed by 7 bases and the J gene end by 2 bases; junction bases not matched to a gene: 8. The CDR3 totals 14 residues. The CDR3 reads CASGSSTGNYGYTF. In nucleotides, the CDR3 is TGTGCCAGCGGTTCTTCGACAGGGAACTATGGCTACACCTTC.

The chain uses TRBV7-9 and TRBJ2-7; 7 nucleotides agree with TRBD2. The CDR3 runs to 14 residues. J lost 2 bases, V lost 4 bases, and 5 bases had no gene match. Per the germline V gene, CDR1 is SEHNR and CDR2 is FQNEAQ (reference sequence). CDR3 region: CASSSPGLAYEQYF. CDR3 in DNA: TGTGCCAGCAGCTCCCCAGGACTAGCCTACGAGCAGTACTTC.

The CDR3: CASSHGTSSYEQYF. For the CDR3, the DNA is TGTGCCAGCTCCCACGGAACTAGCTCCTACGAGCAGTACTTC. The chain carries TRBV6-5 and TRBJ2-7, with D maybe TRBD2 (5 bases). Trimming removed 8 bases at V and 0 bases at J, with 14 bases between. CDR3 size: 14 residues. Germline CDR1 and CDR2: MNHEY and SVGAGI.

This chain uses TRBV19 with TRBJ2-6; no clear D. This CDR3 is built from 12 residues. V was pared by 10 bases and J by 4 bases, with 8 bases between. CDR1 and CDR2 (germline): LNHDA, SQIVND (reference sequence). CDR3 region: CATMYGANVLTF. Written as DNA, the CDR3 is TGTGCCACTATGTACGGGGCCAACGTCCTGACTTTC.

The CDR3: CASSYGRGYNEQFF. The CDR3 bases are TGTGCCAGCAGCTATGGACGGGGATACAATGAGCAGTTCTTC. The chain employs TRBV5-8 and TRBJ2-1, with a weak D call TRBD2 (5 bases). V shed 3 bases and J shed 4 bases, with 11 bases lying between them. Germline lookup yields CDR1 SGHTS and CDR2 YDEGEE. The CDR3 has 14 residues. Using reference TRBV5-8 and TRBJ2-1 for the parts outside the CDR3, the full variable domain is EAGVTQSPTHLIKTRGQQATLRCSPISGHTSVYWYQQALGLGLQFLLWYDEGEERNRGNFPPRFSGRQFPNYSSELNVNALELEDSALYLCASSYGRGYNEQFFGPGTRLTVL.